These 31 T cell receptor beta chains were all obtained from the same sample, sequenced in a study of shared clonotypes between healthy human individuals. Data came from immunoSEQ multiplex PCR; TCRdb stores just in-frame clones and leaves some out. The table has more than 1,200,000 clones, approximately 98.5% seen once. Sequencing input: naive CD4+ T cells sorted from blood. Subset defined: CD45RA+ positively selected. The source of these receptors is a man between 25 and 39 years old in good health.

CDR3 in amino acids: CASSPVTPARETQYF. The CDR3 nucleotides are TGTGCCAGCTCGCCCGTGACCCCTGCCAGAGAGACCCAGTACTTC. V usage is TRBV18 and J usage is TRBJ2-5; no reliable D call. Trimming removed 6 bases from V and 4 bases from J, with 18 bases in between. The CDR3 covers 15 residues. CDR1 KGHSH and CDR2 LQKENI come from the germline V gene.

This clone has only one observation. Additional DNA sequences in this sample encode the identical CDR3. The chain carries TRBV5-1 and TRBJ1-4, with D possibly TRBD1 on 5 matching bases. The CDR3 covers 14 residues. Germline CDR1 reads SGHRS; CDR2 reads YFSETQ. V lost 0 bases, J lost 4 bases, and 7 bases lay in between. CDR3 region: CASSLAQGNEKLFF. CDR3 nucleotide sequence: TGCGCCAGCAGCTTGGCGCAGGGTAATGAAAAACTGTTTTTT.

The rearrangement joins TRBV9 to TRBJ2-2, with D tentatively TRBD1 (5 bases). V lost 4 bases, J lost 6 bases, and 13 bases lay in between. CDR1 and CDR2 from the germline V gene are SGDLS and YYNGEE. This CDR3 spans 14 amino acids. CDR3 loop: CASSTRQTAGELFF. Here the CDR3 DNA reads TGTGCCAGCAGCACACGACAGACGGCCGGGGAGCTGTTTTTT. Together with reference TRBV9 and TRBJ2-2, the CDR3 gives the full variable domain: DSGVTQTPKHLITATGQRVTLRCSPRSGDLSVYWYQQSLDQGLQFLIQYYNGEERAKGNILERFSAQQFPDLHSELNLSSLELGDSALYFCASSTRQTAGELFFGEGSRLTVL.

For this clone: Other DNA variants within this sample encode the same CDR3. The gene calls are TRBV15 and TRBJ2-1; 7 bases agree with TRBD2. CDR1 LNHNV and CDR2 YYDKDF come from the germline V gene (reference sequence). The J segment lost 4 bases and the V segment lost 0 bases, leaving 3 bases of the junction unmatched. CDR3 size: 15 residues. The CDR3 sequence is CATSRDRGGYNEQFF. CDR3 sequence (DNA): TGTGCCACCAGCAGAGATCGCGGGGGTTACAATGAGCAGTTCTTC.

Only one count was recorded for this clone. Other DNA sequences from this sample encode an identical CDR3 as well. This chain joins TRBV29-1 and TRBJ2-6; no definite D call. Trimming left V 6 bases short and J 1 base short, with 7 bases between. The germline CDR1 and CDR2 sequences are SQVTM and ANQGSEA. This CDR3 is built from 13 residues. CDR3 loop: CSVARSGANVLTF. The DNA of the CDR3 is TGCAGCGTAGCGCGGTCTGGGGCCAACGTCCTGACTTTC.

This clone appeared once. J is TRBJ1-2 and V is TRBV12-5, with D unclear. Germline-derived CDR1 and CDR2 are LGHNT and FRNRAP. This CDR3 has 12 amino acids. V was pared by 8 bases and J by 0 bases, with 7 bases between. The CDR3 sequence is CASSGPNYGYTF. The DNA for the CDR3 is TGTGCTAGTAGTGGACCTAACTATGGCTACACCTTC.

The CDR3 reads CASSLAGQIGNTIYF. The CDR3 DNA reads as TGTGCCAGCAGCTTAGCCGGCCAGATTGGAAACACCATATATTTT. This chain connects TRBV7-9 to TRBJ1-3, with unresolved D. This CDR3 is 15 amino acids long. Trimming removed 0 bases from V and 3 bases from J, with 9 bases in between. Germline values: CDR1 SEHNR, CDR2 FQNEAQ (reference sequence).

V usage is TRBV5-1 and J usage is TRBJ1-1, with D unresolved. The CDR3 extends over 14 amino acids. Trimming left V 4 bases short and J 3 bases short, with 13 bases between. The germline CDR1 and CDR2 sequences are SGHRS and YFSETQ. DNA of the CDR3: TGCGCCAGCAGCCCGGAGCGGGCATACACTGAAGCTTTCTTT. Its translation is CASSPERAYTEAFF.

The chain recombines TRBV5-1 with TRBJ2-2; no reliable D call. The germline gives CDR1 SGHRS, CDR2 YFSETQ. V was pared by 4 bases and J by 0 bases, with 7 bases between. CDR3 length: 14 amino acids. DNA of the CDR3: TGCGCCAGCAGCCCCTACCCGAACACCGGGGAGCTGTTTTTT. Translating it yields CASSPYPNTGELFF.

The V call is TRBV4-2, the J call TRBJ2-7, with 7 positions matching TRBD2. With V trimmed by 1 base and J by 7 bases, 16 bases remained unmatched. The CDR3 consists of 17 residues. CDR1 LGHNA and CDR2 YNFKEQ come from the germline V gene. In DNA, the CDR3 is TGTGCCAGCAGCCAAGTTTCGGCTAGCGGAAACTTCTGGGAGCAGTACTTC. This sequence encodes CASSQVSASGNFWEQYF.

The chain recombines TRBV10-2 with TRBJ2-5, with 11 positions matching TRBD2. CDR3 length: 14 residues. Germline CDR1 is WSHSY and CDR2 is SAAADI. The ends lost 5 bases at V and 5 bases at J; junction bases unmatched: 4. The CDR3 here is CASSSLAGGETQYF. The CDR3 DNA follows: TGCGCCAGCAGTAGCCTAGCGGGAGGCGAGACCCAGTACTTC.

Turning to this clone: Within the sample, other DNA sequences also encode this same CDR3. The chain combines TRBV5-1 with TRBJ2-5; D not certain. This CDR3 contains 12 residues. V lost 3 bases to trimming and J lost 1 base, with 4 bases between them. Germline CDR1 SGHRS, CDR2 YFSETQ. Here the CDR3 reads CASSSGQETQYF. The CDR3 nucleotides are TGCGCCAGCAGCTCGGGCCAAGAGACCCAGTACTTC.

The J gene is TRBJ1-1, the V gene TRBV7-2, with 7 bases fitting TRBD1. V gave up 6 bases and J gave up 6 bases; unmatched junction bases: 7. Germline V lookup: CDR1 SGHTA, CDR2 FQGNSA. The CDR3 runs to 13 residues. The CDR3 reads CASRVTGTPEAFF. CDR3 DNA sequence: TGTGCCAGCAGAGTGACAGGGACCCCTGAAGCTTTCTTT.

The chain is built from TRBV28 and TRBJ1-5; TRBD1 is a possible D gene (5 bases). The CDR3 extends over 15 amino acids. Germline V gene data show CDR1 as MDHEN and CDR2 as SYDVKM. V gave up 2 bases and J gave up 4 bases, with 12 bases separating them. CDR3 bases: TGTGCCAGCAGTTTAGGGGGATTTGAAAATCAGCCCCAGCATTTT. It specifies CASSLGGFENQPQHF.

This sequence joins TRBV7-3 and TRBJ2-3; TRBD2 is a possible D gene (5 bases). V gave up 3 bases and J gave up 2 bases, with 9 bases separating them. CDR3 length equals 14 residues. Germline V gene data show CDR1 as SGHTA and CDR2 as FQGTGA. The CDR3 nucleotides are TGTGCCAGCAGCTTCGACTATTCCACAGATACGCAGTATTTT. Translation gives CASSFDYSTDTQYF.

V gene TRBV28 combines with J gene TRBJ2-7; D possibly corresponds to TRBD2 (5 bases). V was shortened by 4 bases and J by 3 bases, with 19 bases between the two germline ends. The V gene's germline CDR1 is MDHEN and CDR2 SYDVKM. The CDR3 contains 16 residues. Here the CDR3 reads CASSSLGGSPLYEQYF. CDR3 nucleotides: TGTGCCAGCAGTTCTTTAGGCGGGTCCCCCCTCTACGAGCAGTACTTC.

The V gene is TRBV7-2, the J gene TRBJ2-3, with 7 bases matching TRBD1. Germline CDR1 reads SGHTA; CDR2 reads FQGNSA. V shed 2 bases and J 6 bases; nucleotides not matched to a gene: 8. The CDR3 extends over 15 amino acids. The CDR3 reads CASSLTGTVRDTQYF. The CDR3 nucleotides read TGTGCCAGCAGCTTAACAGGGACAGTTAGGGATACGCAGTATTTT.

The V and J genes are TRBV6-1 and TRBJ1-1; the D is unclear. This CDR3 is 13 amino acids long. V lost 5 bases and J 6 bases, leaving 13 bases between the germline ends. The germline V gene has CDR1 MNHNS and CDR2 SASEGT. The CDR3 is CASSLTGAPEAFF. CDR3 bases: TGTGCCAGCAGTCTTACTGGAGCCCCTGAAGCTTTCTTT.

The chain employs TRBV5-5 and TRBJ2-7, with D perhaps being TRBD1 or TRBD2 (5 bases each). CDR3 size: 13 residues. Trimming stripped 4 bases from V and 7 bases from J, with 15 bases between. Germline CDR1 is SGHKS and CDR2 is YYEKEE (reference sequence). In DNA, the CDR3 is TGTGCCAGCAGCGGGACGGGACCCAGGGAGCAGTACTTC. Translated, it gives CASSGTGPREQYF.

The rearrangement links TRBV5-1 to TRBJ2-7, with a weak D call TRBD2 (6 bases). This CDR3 comprises 17 residues. Germline CDR1 is SGHRS and CDR2 is YFSETQ. V was shortened by 5 bases and J by 0 bases, with 21 bases between the two germline ends. CDR3 nucleotide sequence: TGCGCCAGCAGTACGGGGGTGTCCAGTGGGAGCTCCTACGAGCAGTACTTC. Translated: CASSTGVSSGSSYEQYF.

V is TRBV18 and J is TRBJ1-5, with D tentatively TRBD1 (6 bases). V was cut by 2 bases and J by 0 bases, with 14 bases left in between. From germline, CDR1 is KGHSH and CDR2 LQKENI. The CDR3 contains 17 residues. The CDR3: CASSPSVGALSNQPQHF. The CDR3 DNA reads TGTGCCAGCTCACCATCCGTGGGGGCGCTTAGCAATCAGCCCCAGCATTTT.

This chain joins TRBV5-4 and TRBJ2-1; possible D gene TRBD1, 6 bases. Per germline, CDR1 SGHNT and CDR2 YYREEE (reference sequence). With 4 bases removed from V and 7 bases from J, the gap between germline ends came to 18 bases. The length of the CDR3 is 15 residues. The CDR3: CASSGWAGARNEQFF. As DNA, the CDR3 is TGTGCCAGCAGCGGTTGGGCAGGGGCCCGGAATGAGCAGTTCTTC. Full variable domain (rest looked up from reference TRBV5-4 and TRBJ2-1): ETGVTQSPTHLIKTRGQQVTLRCSSQSGHNTVSWYQQALGQGPQFIFQYYREEENGRGNFPPRFSGLQFPNYSSELNVNALELDDSALYLCASSGWAGARNEQFFGPGTRLTVL.

This rearrangement joins TRBV29-1 to TRBJ2-3; 9 bases are shared with TRBD2. Germline V gene data show CDR1 as SQVTM and CDR2 as ANQGSEA. The CDR3 covers 15 residues. V was clipped by 2 bases and J by 5 bases; unmatched bases: 8. The CDR3 loop is CSVEFLAGVVDTQYF. CDR3 sequence (DNA): TGCAGCGTTGAATTTTTAGCGGGAGTGGTAGATACGCAGTATTTT.

The chain employs TRBV4-1 and TRBJ2-7; 10 positions match TRBD2. From germline, CDR1 is MGHRA and CDR2 YSYEKL. V shed 4 bases, J shed 0 bases, and the junction held 18 bases outside the gene matches. The CDR3 totals 20 residues. The CDR3 nucleotides read TGCGCCAGCAGCCCCGGACCGGGACTAGCGTTCCCCGGGGGCTCCTACGAGCAGTACTTC. It specifies CASSPGPGLAFPGGSYEQYF.

The chain couples TRBV2 to TRBJ1-1; 9 bases match TRBD1. CDR1 and CDR2 (germline): SNHLY, FYNNEI. CDR3 length: 14 amino acids. The V segment lost 7 bases and the J segment 5 bases; nucleotides outside the gene matches: 8. CDR3 sequence: CASTGTGRITEAFF. CDR3 DNA: TGTGCCAGCACCGGGACAGGGCGGATTACTGAAGCTTTCTTT.

J is TRBJ1-1 and V is TRBV5-6, with D perhaps matching TRBD1 (6 bases). The V gene lost 2 bases and the J gene lost 4 bases, with 9 bases spanning the gap. From germline, CDR1 is SGHDT and CDR2 YYEEEE. The CDR3 spans 13 residues. The CDR3 bases are TGTGCCAGCAGCTTACAGGGTCCCACTGAAGCTTTCTTT. This sequence encodes CASSLQGPTEAFF.

With respect to this clone: Other DNA variants within this sample encode the same CDR3. The chain uses TRBV20-1 and TRBJ2-3; D is uncertain. The CDR3 is 10 residues long. Germline V gene data show CDR1 as DFQATT and CDR2 as SNEGSKA (reference sequence). Trimming removed 2 bases at V and 6 bases at J, with 3 bases between. In DNA, the CDR3 is TGCAGTGCTAGATCGGATACGCAGTATTTT. It yields the protein CSARSDTQYF.

This sequence joins TRBV5-1 and TRBJ2-1; D perhaps matches TRBD2 (6 bases). The germline CDR1 and CDR2 sequences are SGHRS and YFSETQ. This CDR3 region has 16 residues. V shed 2 bases and J shed 5 bases, with 17 bases lying between them. Written as DNA, the CDR3 is TGCGCCAGCAGCTTCCCGGGGAGCGGGCCGAACAATGAGCAGTTCTTC. The encoded protein is CASSFPGSGPNNEQFF.

The chain carries TRBV9 and TRBJ2-1; the D is unclear. The CDR3 has 16 amino acids. Germline CDR1 is SGDLS and CDR2 is YYNGEE. V was cut by 0 bases and J by 6 bases, with 16 bases left in between. The CDR3 here is CASSVGAATAVNEQFF. The DNA for the CDR3 is TGTGCCAGCAGCGTAGGGGCTGCGACCGCGGTCAATGAGCAGTTCTTC.

The chain combines TRBV30 with TRBJ2-3; 11 bases line up with TRBD2. CDR3 length: 14 residues. Germline trimming cut 4 bases from V and 6 bases from J; bases unmatched to any gene: 6. Germline CDR1 is GTSNPN and CDR2 is SVGIG (reference sequence). The CDR3 sequence: CAWTLAGGPDTQYF. The CDR3 DNA is TGTGCCTGGACCCTAGCGGGAGGCCCCGATACGCAGTATTTT.

The chain employs TRBV25-1 and TRBJ1-1; 8 nucleotides align to TRBD1. V shed 6 bases, J shed 7 bases, and the junction held 10 bases outside the gene matches. CDR1 is MGHDK and CDR2 is SYGVNS in the germline V gene. There are 14 residues in the CDR3. CDR3 region: CASSWTGRVVEAFF. In nucleotides, the CDR3 is TGTGCCAGCAGCTGGACAGGGCGTGTTGTTGAAGCTTTCTTT.